A selection of T cell receptor beta chains follows, all from one sample in a study of long-term antiretroviral therapy in people with HIV. Produced via immunoSEQ multiplex PCR; TCRdb's table is partial and in-frame only. The profile shows 31,000 or so clones, more than 85% of them singletons. The material sequenced was unsorted PBMCs, taken approximately 5 years before starting antiretroviral therapy. All receptors come from a man in his fifties with HIV. Both conserved end residues are part of each CDR3. The D gene is left open where the match is weak. Where a row states a size, it is once, few, many or the class of an expanded clone; other rows omit it.

D: .
size: .
J: TRBJ1-2
V: TRBV4-3
DNA: TGCGCCAGCAGCCTAAACCGGGGACCCTATGGCTACACCTTC
CDR3: CASSLNRGPYGYTF

D: TRBD1
size: .
J: TRBJ2-1
V: TRBV18
DNA: TGTGCCAGCTCACAAAACAGGGGTGGCCTTTCTGAGCAGTTCTTC
CDR3: CASSQNRGGLSEQFF

D: .
size: .
J: TRBJ2-3
V: TRBV5-6
DNA: TGTGCCAGCAGCGCTGGGGTTCGTGATACGCAGTATTTT
CDR3: CASSAGVRDTQYF

D: TRBD2
size: .
J: TRBJ2-7
V: TRBV7-8
DNA: TGTGCCAGCAGCTTAGAAGCGGTTCGACTAGCGGGGGGGTACTACGAGCAGTACTTC
CDR3: CASSLEAVRLAGGYYEQYF

D: .
size: .
J: TRBJ2-1
V: TRBV7-2
DNA: TGTGCCAGCAGCTTATCGGCGGCCTCCTACAATGAGCAGTTCTTC
CDR3: CASSLSAASYNEQFF

D: TRBD1
size: .
J: TRBJ1-6
V: TRBV11-1
DNA: TGTGCCAGCAGTCAGGGCCAGGGGGACTCACCCCTCCACTTT
CDR3: CASSQGQGDSPLHF

D: .
size: few
J: TRBJ1-1
V: TRBV7-8
DNA: TGTGCCAGCAGCTTAGTTGGGGGCAACACTGAAGCTTTCTTT
CDR3: CASSLVGGNTEAFF

D: TRBD2
size: .
J: TRBJ2-2
V: TRBV27
DNA: TGTGCCAGCAGTTTATCTAGCGGGGACACCGGGGAGCTGTTTTTT
CDR3: CASSLSSGDTGELFF

D: TRBD1
size: .
J: TRBJ1-5
V: TRBV18
DNA: TGTGCCAGCTCGCGGACAGGGGAGAGGGATCAGCCCCAGCATTTT
CDR3: CASSRTGERDQPQHF

D: .
size: .
J: TRBJ2-5
V: TRBV11-3
DNA: TGTGCCAGCAGCTTTGATAGAAGCCCCCAGTACTTC
CDR3: CASSFDRSPQYF

D: .
size: .
J: TRBJ2-5
V: TRBV5-4
DNA: TGTGCCAGCAGCTCTCCAGGAACTCAAGAGACCCAGTACTTC
CDR3: CASSSPGTQETQYF

D: TRBD1
size: once
J: TRBJ1-2
V: TRBV27
DNA: TGTGCCAGCAGTCCATTTACAGGGGGCGTAGGCTATGGCTACACCTTC
CDR3: CASSPFTGGVGYGYTF

D: .
size: .
J: TRBJ1-2
V: TRBV28
DNA: TGTGCCAGCAGGCCCCGAGGGGAGGGATTTAACTATGGCTACACCTTC
CDR3: CASRPRGEGFNYGYTF

D: TRBD1
size: few
J: TRBJ1-5
V: TRBV18
DNA: TGTGCCAGCTCACTAGAACGGACAGGGGAACAGCCCCAGCATTTT
CDR3: CASSLERTGEQPQHF

D: TRBD1
size: once
J: TRBJ1-2
V: TRBV18
DNA: TGTGCCAGCTCACCGCCGGGACAGGGTAACTATGGCTACACCTTC
CDR3: CASSPPGQGNYGYTF

D: .
size: .
J: TRBJ2-3
V: TRBV6-1
DNA: TGTGCCAGCAGGGGACAACACACAGATACGCAGTATTTT
CDR3: CASRGQHTDTQYF

D: TRBD1
size: once
J: TRBJ1-6
V: TRBV7-9
DNA: TGTGCCAGCAGCTTACCTAACAACAGGGGGCTGGATTCACCCCTCCACTTT
CDR3: CASSLPNNRGLDSPLHF

D: .
size: .
J: TRBJ2-3
V: TRBV7-2
DNA: TGTGCCAGCAGCTTGCCAAGCCCGAGGACTGCCGCAGATACGCAGTATTTT
CDR3: CASSLPSPRTAADTQYF

D: .
size: .
J: TRBJ1-1
V: TRBV10-2
DNA: TGCGCCAGCAGTGGTTACAGGGACGCTGAAGCTTTCTTT
CDR3: CASSGYRDAEAFF

D: TRBD2
size: .
J: TRBJ2-3
V: TRBV4-2
DNA: TGTGCCAGCAGCGGGAGCGGGAGTAGCGGCACAGATACGCAGTATTTT
CDR3: CASSGSGSSGTDTQYF